This T cell receptor (beta chain) was retrieved from a study of Graves' ophthalmopathy and Graves' hyperthyroidism. The CDR3 covers 13 residues. CDR1 is DFQATT and CDR2 is SNEGSKA in the germline V gene (reference sequence). Trimming removed 6 bases from V and 0 bases from J, with 12 bases in between. RNA transcripts yielded amplified TCR beta CDR3 regions. Second-round multiplex PCR came after a first-round RT-PCR that employed HTBI primers. TCRdb re-called the multiplex PCR reads with MiXCR, one entry per CDR3 protein. The sample yields hundreds of thousands of distinct CDR3 sequences, 22% seen once. This clonotype showed up many times.

Sequencing was done on a sample of peripheral blood. The TCR originated in a woman between 18 and 29 years old with stable Graves' hyperthyroidism. Some clones in this sample may be carry-over from other donors' samples. The chain carries TRBV20-1 and TRBJ2-7; D is perhaps TRBD1 or TRBD2 (5 bases each). This CDR3 reads CSAPGTYSYEQYF. The CDR3 nucleotides are TGCAGTGCCCCCGGGACCTACTCCTACGAGCAGTACTTC.